This TCR beta chain was recovered during a study of human T cells and chemical hapten exposure. In the study overall: Patch testing placed 0.01% DPC on the upper back, with readings at 6 days.

As to this clonotype: Its target is unknown.

In TCRdb, the RACE reads were re-called with MiXCR into one record per CDR3 protein. The sample yields under 200,000 distinct CDR3 sequences, 28% seen once. Time point noted: patch test 3, about 24 weeks after DPC sensitization. Indicated treatment: therapeutic diphenylcyclopropenone sensitization with weekly scalp DPC. General study points: Versus controls, significantly more large CDR3 similarity clusters arose from expanded TCRs.

V was pared by 1 base and J by 6 bases, with 10 bases between. Per the germline V gene, CDR1 is MGHRA and CDR2 is YSYEKL. This CDR3 has 15 amino acids. The clonotype comes from a woman aged 18-29 years with alopecia areata. Some clones in this sample may be carry-over from other donors' samples. The V and J genes are TRBV4-1 and TRBJ1-6; D not certain. The input for sequencing was whole blood, taken in connection with sensitization to the hapten diphenylcyclopropenone (DPC). CDR3 nucleotides: TGCGCCAGCAGCCAAGGGGCGTACTTTAATTCACCCCTCCACTTT. Translating it yields CASSQGAYFNSPLHF.